This TCR beta chain emerged from a study of blood T cell repertoires in COVID-19. Background on the study: The cDNA or gDNA used as material had been derived from T cells, B-cell-depleted T cells, or PBMCs.

The table lists this clone with a count of one. Germline CDR1 reads MNHEY; CDR2 reads SVGAGI. The CDR3 loop spans 14 amino acids. V was clipped by 4 bases and J by 4 bases, with 13 bases between them. In the authors' workflow: Estimates of nucleated cell counts were drawn from the amplification of reference gene primers. This table comes from immunoSEQ multiplex PCR, and its TCRdb copy is limited to in-frame clones, with some not included. That table supplies the V and J calls and clone size; D and trimming were determined from the DNA. The table has around 130,000 clones, 65% to 80% seen once. This TCR derives from a man between 50 and 59 years old with acute or convalescent COVID-19. The source material was peripheral blood. J is TRBJ1-2 and V is TRBV6-5; possibly TRBD1 for D (6 bases). The CDR3 loop reads CASSSQLDSYGYTF. In DNA, the CDR3 is TGTGCCAGCAGTTCTCAACTGGACAGCTATGGCTACACCTTC.